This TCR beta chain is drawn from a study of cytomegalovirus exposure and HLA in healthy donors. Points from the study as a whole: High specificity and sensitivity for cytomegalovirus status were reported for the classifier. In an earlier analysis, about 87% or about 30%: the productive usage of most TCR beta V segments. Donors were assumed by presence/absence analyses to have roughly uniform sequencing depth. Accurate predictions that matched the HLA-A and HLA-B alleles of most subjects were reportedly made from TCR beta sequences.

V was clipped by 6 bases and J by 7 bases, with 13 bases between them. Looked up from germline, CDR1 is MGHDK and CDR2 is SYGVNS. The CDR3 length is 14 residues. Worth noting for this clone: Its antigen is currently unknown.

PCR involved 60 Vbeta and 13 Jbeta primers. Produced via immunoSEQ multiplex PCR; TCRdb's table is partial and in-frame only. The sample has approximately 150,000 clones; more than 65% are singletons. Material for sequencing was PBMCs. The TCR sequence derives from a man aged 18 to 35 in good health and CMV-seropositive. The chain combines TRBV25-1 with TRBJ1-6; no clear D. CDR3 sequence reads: CASSRGGLNSPLHF. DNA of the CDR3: TGTGCCAGCAGCCGGGGTGGGCTAAATTCACCCCTCCACTTT.